These 28 T cell receptor beta chains originate from one sample sequenced in a study of T cells expressing NK-cell markers. For each CDR3 protein, TCRdb gives one entry from its re-call of the 5' RACE reads, without DNA. The sample table sets out fewer than 550,000 distinct CDR3 sequences. Sequencing used blood T cells: a sorted CD56 or NKG2C T cell subset, CD4+ or CD8+ T cells, or bulk PBMC T cells (not recorded which). The source is a woman aged 45-65 years in good health.

V is TRBV12-3 or TRBV12-4 and J is TRBJ2-7. The CDR3 is 14 amino acids. Here the CDR3 reads CASSFWGLFSEQYF.

This chain connects TRBV20-1 to TRBJ2-5; TCRdb's assignment of TRBD1 cannot be checked, as there is no DNA. From germline, CDR1 is DFQATT and CDR2 SNEGSKA (reference sequence). The CDR3 totals 15 residues. This CDR3 reads CSAEEVGTGGETQYF.

The chain links TRBV20-1 to TRBJ2-7; TCRdb picks TRBD2, but there is no DNA to check that call. Germline V gene sequence: CDR1 DFQATT, CDR2 SNEGSKA (reference sequence). There are 14 residues in the CDR3. The CDR3 is CSATSGSWPYEQYF.

The V and J genes are TRBV20-1 and TRBJ2-7; checking the TCRdb D call of TRBD1 is not possible without DNA. The CDR3 has 14 residues. Germline CDR1 reads DFQATT; CDR2 reads SNEGSKA (reference sequence). The CDR3 sequence: CSARSVAGGNEQYF.

The chain has TRBV19 and TRBJ1-5; TCRdb's D gene call, TRBD1, goes unchecked for lack of DNA. This CDR3 region has 16 residues. The germline CDR1 and CDR2 sequences are LNHDA and SQIVND (reference sequence). CDR3 in amino acids: CASSLGQGLSNQPQHF.

V gene TRBV6-6 combines with J gene TRBJ2-7; TCRdb lists TRBD2, though no DNA is available to test this call. The CDR3 extends over 12 amino acids. The germline V gene encodes CDR1 MNHNY and CDR2 SVGAGI (reference sequence). The CDR3: CASSNLAREQYF.

The chain combines TRBV10-3 with TRBJ2-7; TCRdb's assignment of TRBD2 cannot be checked, as there is no DNA. Per the germline V gene, CDR1 is ENHRY and CDR2 is SYGVKD. CDR3 length equals 16 residues. The CDR3 sequence is CAIRISLLAGDYEQYF.

The chain couples TRBV12-3 or TRBV12-4 to TRBJ2-1; TCRdb designates TRBD1, a call that cannot be tested without DNA. The CDR3 extends over 13 amino acids. The CDR3 region is CASCRGVMNEQFF.

This chain uses TRBV4-2 with TRBJ2-2. The CDR3 runs to 16 residues. Germline V lookup: CDR1 LGHNA, CDR2 YNFKEQ. This CDR3 reads CASSQAPAPNTGELFF.

This chain joins TRBV20-1 and TRBJ1-2; the TCRdb call, TRBD1, lacks DNA for checking. There are 12 residues in the CDR3. Germline V gene lookup returns CDR1 DFQATT and CDR2 SNEGSKA (reference sequence). CDR3 region: CSAIEGAVGYTF.

This chain links TRBV4-1 with TRBJ2-7; the D call from TCRdb, TRBD2, cannot be confirmed without DNA. The CDR3 sequence is 15 residues long. Germline V CDR1 and CDR2: MGHRA, YSYEKL. The CDR3 region is CASSPGVSWTYEQYF.

The chain is built from TRBV20-1 and TRBJ2-1; absent DNA, TCRdb's TRBD2 call cannot be checked. This CDR3 region has 18 residues. The germline gives CDR1 DFQATT, CDR2 SNEGSKA (reference sequence). The CDR3 here is CSARAKLAGAHKYNEQFF.

CDR3 sequence: CATRRDGTGTTEAFF. The chain couples TRBV15 to TRBJ1-1; TCRdb selects TRBD1, and the lack of DNA leaves this call unchecked. Germline V gene lookup returns CDR1 LNHNV and CDR2 YYDKDF (reference sequence). The CDR3 length is 15 residues.

The chain recombines TRBV20-1 with TRBJ2-7; as DNA is missing, the TRBD1 call by TCRdb cannot be tested. Germline CDR1 and CDR2: DFQATT and SNEGSKA (reference sequence). This CDR3 contains 14 residues. CDR3: CSASTAGAMKEQYF.

The chain recombines TRBV20-1 with TRBJ2-7. Germline V gives CDR1 DFQATT, CDR2 SNEGSKA (reference sequence). The CDR3 contains 14 residues. The CDR3 is CSARDSRSIYEQYF.

The chain recombines TRBV3-1 with TRBJ2-5. CDR1 is LGHDT and CDR2 is YNNKEL in the germline V gene (reference sequence). This CDR3 comprises 16 residues. This CDR3 is CASSPSHGRPRGTQYF.

V is TRBV4-1 and J is TRBJ2-5; no DNA is available, so the TRBD2 call from TCRdb remains unchecked. Germline V gene data show CDR1 as MGHRA and CDR2 as YSYEKL. This CDR3 has 20 amino acids. CDR3 protein: CASSQFGLAGKWDTQETQYF.

The chain couples TRBV20-1 to TRBJ2-4; the TCRdb call, TRBD1, lacks DNA for checking. Germline V CDR1 and CDR2: DFQATT, SNEGSKA (reference sequence). The CDR3 spans 16 residues. CDR3: CSAREFEGMAKNIQYF.

The genes are TRBV5-1 and TRBJ2-1; TCRdb's D gene call, TRBD2, goes unchecked for lack of DNA. The germline V gene encodes CDR1 SGHRS and CDR2 YFSETQ. The length of the CDR3 is 16 residues. The CDR3 reads CASSFTRDLGDFGQFF.

V is TRBV18 and J is TRBJ2-1; the D call of TRBD1 rests on TCRdb alone, since no DNA is present to check it. This CDR3 comprises 14 residues. Germline CDR1 reads KGHSH; CDR2 reads LQKENI. The CDR3 sequence is CASSQGVQYNEQFF.

The chain is built from TRBV5-1 and TRBJ2-1; TCRdb calls TRBD2, which cannot be checked without DNA. The germline V gene has CDR1 SGHRS and CDR2 YFSETQ. The CDR3 length is 17 residues. The CDR3 region is CASSRRPTSGNYNEQFF.

The V and J genes are TRBV5-1 and TRBJ2-3; TCRdb calls TRBD2, which cannot be checked without DNA. Germline CDR1 is SGHRS and CDR2 is YFSETQ. The CDR3 totals 15 residues. CDR3 sequence: CATLAPGLSRKAQYF. The full variable domain, with the rest looked up from reference TRBV5-1 and TRBJ2-3, is KAGVTQTPRYLIKTRGQQVTLSCSPISGHRSVSWYQQTPGQGLQFLFEYFSETQRNKGNFPGRFSGRQFSNSRSEMNVSTLELGDSALYLCATLAPGLSRKAQYFGPGTRLTVL.

The chain employs TRBV18 and TRBJ2-5; TCRdb's D gene call, TRBD1, goes unchecked for lack of DNA. Germline values: CDR1 KGHSH, CDR2 LQKENI. This CDR3 is built from 13 residues. This CDR3 is CASSPQQGETQYF.

The chain links TRBV18 to TRBJ2-1; TCRdb proposes TRBD2, but this gene call is untestable without DNA. Per germline, CDR1 KGHSH and CDR2 LQKENI. The CDR3 runs 15 residues. The CDR3 region is CASSPLGRADSRKFF. Full variable domain (rest looked up from reference TRBV18 and TRBJ2-1): NAGVMQNPRHLVRRRGQEARLRCSPMKGHSHVYWYRQLPEEGLKFMVYLQKENIIDESGMPKERFSAEFPKEGPSILRIQQVVRGDSAAYFCASSPLGRADSRKFFGPGTRLTVL.

The chain carries TRBV5-1 and TRBJ2-7. The germline V gene has CDR1 SGHRS and CDR2 YFSETQ. There are 14 residues in the CDR3. CDR3 amino acids: CASSLGLGIYEQYF.

The genes are TRBV10-3 and TRBJ1-1. The CDR3 spans 11 residues. CDR1 and CDR2 from the germline V gene are ENHRY and SYGVKD. CDR3 sequence: CAIGNIGEAFF.

This chain uses TRBV4-2 with TRBJ2-5. CDR1 and CDR2 from the germline V gene are LGHNA and YNFKEQ. CDR3 length: 15 residues. The CDR3 sequence is CASSQDLARSETQYF.

The genes are TRBV6-2 or TRBV6-3 and TRBJ1-5. The CDR3 runs 12 residues. Germline V lookup: CDR1 MNHEY, CDR2 SVGEGT. CDR3 sequence: CASRRPNQPQHF.